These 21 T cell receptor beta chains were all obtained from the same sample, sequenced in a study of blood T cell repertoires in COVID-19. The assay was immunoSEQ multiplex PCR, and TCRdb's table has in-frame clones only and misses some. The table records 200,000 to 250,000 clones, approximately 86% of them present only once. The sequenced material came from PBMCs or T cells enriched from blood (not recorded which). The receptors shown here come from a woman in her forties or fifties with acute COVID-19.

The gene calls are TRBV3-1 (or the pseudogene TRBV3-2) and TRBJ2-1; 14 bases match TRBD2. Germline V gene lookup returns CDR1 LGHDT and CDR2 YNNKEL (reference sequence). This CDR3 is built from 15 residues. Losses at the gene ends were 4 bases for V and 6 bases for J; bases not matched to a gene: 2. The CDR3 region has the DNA TGTGCCAGCAGCCGGACTAGCGGGAGGATCAATGAGCAGTTCTTC. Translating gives CASSRTSGRINEQFF.

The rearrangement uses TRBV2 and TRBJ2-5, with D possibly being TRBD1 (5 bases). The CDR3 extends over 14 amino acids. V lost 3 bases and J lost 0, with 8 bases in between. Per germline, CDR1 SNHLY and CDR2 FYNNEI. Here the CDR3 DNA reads TGTGCCAGCAGTGATTCAGGGTACCAAGAGACCCAGTACTTC. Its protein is CASSDSGYQETQYF.

As DNA, the CDR3 is TGTGCCAGCAGCCTCCGGGGACAGGGCGAGAATGAAAAACTGTTTTTT. It is translated as CASSLRGQGENEKLFF. The chain couples TRBV7-9 to TRBJ1-4; 9 bases are a match to TRBD1. The germline gives CDR1 SEHNR, CDR2 FQNEAQ (reference sequence). This CDR3 contains 16 residues. The ends lost 5 bases at V and 5 bases at J; junction bases unmatched: 9.

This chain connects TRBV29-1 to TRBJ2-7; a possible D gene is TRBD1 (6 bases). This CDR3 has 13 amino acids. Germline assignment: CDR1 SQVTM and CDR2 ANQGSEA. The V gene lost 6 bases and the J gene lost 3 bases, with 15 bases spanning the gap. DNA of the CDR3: TGCAGCGTCACAACAGGGAAGTACTACGAGCAGTACTTC. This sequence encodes CSVTTGKYYEQYF.

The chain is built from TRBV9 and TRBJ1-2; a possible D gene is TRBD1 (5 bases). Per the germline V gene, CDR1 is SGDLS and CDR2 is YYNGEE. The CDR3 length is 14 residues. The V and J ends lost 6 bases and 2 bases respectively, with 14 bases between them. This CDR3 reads CASTPGGLNYGYTF. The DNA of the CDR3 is TGTGCCAGCACCCCCGGGGGGTTAAACTATGGCTACACCTTC.

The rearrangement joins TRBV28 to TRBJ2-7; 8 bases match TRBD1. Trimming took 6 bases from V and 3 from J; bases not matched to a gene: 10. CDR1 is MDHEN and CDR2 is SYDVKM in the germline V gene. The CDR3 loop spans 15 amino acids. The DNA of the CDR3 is TGTGCCAGCAGCCACGGACAGGGTCGGGGCTACGAGCAGTACTTC. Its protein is CASSHGQGRGYEQYF.

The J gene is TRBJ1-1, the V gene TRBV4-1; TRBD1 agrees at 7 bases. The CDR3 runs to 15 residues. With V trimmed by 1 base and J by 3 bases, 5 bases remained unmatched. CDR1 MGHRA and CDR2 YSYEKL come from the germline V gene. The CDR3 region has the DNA TGCGCCAGCAGCCAAGTAATAGGGGGCTACACTGAAGCTTTCTTT. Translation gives CASSQVIGGYTEAFF.

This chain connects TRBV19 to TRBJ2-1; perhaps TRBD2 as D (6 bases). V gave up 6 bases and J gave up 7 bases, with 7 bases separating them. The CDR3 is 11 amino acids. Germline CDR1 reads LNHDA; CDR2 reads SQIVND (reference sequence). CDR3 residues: CASSGGNEQFF. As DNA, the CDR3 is TGTGCCAGTAGCGGGGGAAATGAGCAGTTCTTC.

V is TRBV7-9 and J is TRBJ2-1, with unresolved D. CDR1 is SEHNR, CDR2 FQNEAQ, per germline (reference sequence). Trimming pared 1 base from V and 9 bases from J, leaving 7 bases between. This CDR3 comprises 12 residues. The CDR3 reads CASSLVWSEQFF. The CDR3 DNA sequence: TGTGCCAGCAGCTTAGTCTGGAGTGAGCAGTTCTTC.

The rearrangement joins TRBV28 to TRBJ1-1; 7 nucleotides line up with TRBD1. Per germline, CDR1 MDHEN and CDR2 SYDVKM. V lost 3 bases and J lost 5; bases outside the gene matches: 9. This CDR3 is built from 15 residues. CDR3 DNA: TGTGCCAGCAGTTTTGAGAAGGGGGCGCGGACTGAAGCTTTCTTT. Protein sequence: CASSFEKGARTEAFF.

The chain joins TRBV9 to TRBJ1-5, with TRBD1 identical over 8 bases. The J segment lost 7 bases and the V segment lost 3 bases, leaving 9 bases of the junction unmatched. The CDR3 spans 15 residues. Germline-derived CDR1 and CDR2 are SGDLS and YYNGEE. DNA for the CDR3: TGTGCCAGCAGCGCAGGACAGGGATCGGGCCAGCCCCAGCATTTT. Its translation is CASSAGQGSGQPQHF.

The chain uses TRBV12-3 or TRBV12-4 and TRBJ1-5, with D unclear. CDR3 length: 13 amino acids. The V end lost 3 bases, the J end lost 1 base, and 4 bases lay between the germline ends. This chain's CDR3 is CASSFRSNQPQHF. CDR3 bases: TGTGCCAGCAGTTTCAGAAGCAATCAGCCCCAGCATTTT.

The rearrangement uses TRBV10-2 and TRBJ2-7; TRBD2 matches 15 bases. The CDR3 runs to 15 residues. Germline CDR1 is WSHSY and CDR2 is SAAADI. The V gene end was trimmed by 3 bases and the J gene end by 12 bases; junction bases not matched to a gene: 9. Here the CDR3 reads CASSEWTSGRAELYF. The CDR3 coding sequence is TGCGCCAGCAGTGAATGGACTAGCGGGAGGGCCGAACTGTACTTC.

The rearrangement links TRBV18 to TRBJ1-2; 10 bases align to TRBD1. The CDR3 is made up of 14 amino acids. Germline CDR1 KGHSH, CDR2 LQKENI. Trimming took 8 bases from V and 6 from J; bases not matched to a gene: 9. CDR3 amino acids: CASHMTGGGDGYTF. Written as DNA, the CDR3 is TGTGCCAGCCATATGACAGGGGGCGGAGATGGCTACACCTTC.

CDR3 in amino acids: CASRSALFESGTIYF. CDR3 in DNA: TGTGCCAGCAGATCCGCTTTGTTTGAATCGGGCACCATATATTTT. The rearrangement links TRBV6-5 to TRBJ1-3; no clear D gene. The CDR3 is 15 residues long. V dropped 6 bases and J dropped 9 bases, with 21 bases sitting between them. Germline V CDR1 and CDR2: MNHEY, SVGAGI.

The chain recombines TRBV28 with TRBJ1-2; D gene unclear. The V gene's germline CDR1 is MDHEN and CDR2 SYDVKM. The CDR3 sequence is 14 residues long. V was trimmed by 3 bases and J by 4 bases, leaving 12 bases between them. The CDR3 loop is CASSFAVSLYGYTF. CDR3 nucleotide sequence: TGTGCCAGCAGTTTTGCAGTCTCTCTCTATGGCTACACCTTC.

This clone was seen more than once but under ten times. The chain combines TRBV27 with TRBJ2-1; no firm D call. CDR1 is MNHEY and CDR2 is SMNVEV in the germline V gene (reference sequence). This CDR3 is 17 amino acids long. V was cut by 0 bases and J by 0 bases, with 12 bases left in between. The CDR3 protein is CASSLSRSSTSYNEQFF. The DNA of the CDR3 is TGTGCCAGCAGTTTATCACGTAGCTCGACCTCCTACAATGAGCAGTTCTTC.

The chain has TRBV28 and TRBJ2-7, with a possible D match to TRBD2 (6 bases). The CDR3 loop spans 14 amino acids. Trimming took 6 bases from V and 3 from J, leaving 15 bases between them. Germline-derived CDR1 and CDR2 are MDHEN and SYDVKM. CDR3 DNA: TGTGCCAGCAGCCTCGGAGGGGCGAGCTACGAGCAGTACTTC. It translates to CASSLGGASYEQYF.

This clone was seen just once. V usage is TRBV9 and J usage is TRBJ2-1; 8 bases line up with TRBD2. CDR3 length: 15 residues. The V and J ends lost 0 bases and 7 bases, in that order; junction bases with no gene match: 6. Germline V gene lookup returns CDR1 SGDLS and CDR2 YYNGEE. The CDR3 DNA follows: TGTGCCAGCAGCGTAGACAGCGGGAGATCGAATGAGCAGTTCTTC. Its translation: CASSVDSGRSNEQFF.

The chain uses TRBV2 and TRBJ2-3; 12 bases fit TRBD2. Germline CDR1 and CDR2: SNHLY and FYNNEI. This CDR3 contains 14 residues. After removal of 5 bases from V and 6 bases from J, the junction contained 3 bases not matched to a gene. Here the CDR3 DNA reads TGTGCCAGCAGTCTAGCGGGAGGGACCGATACGCAGTATTTT. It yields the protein CASSLAGGTDTQYF.

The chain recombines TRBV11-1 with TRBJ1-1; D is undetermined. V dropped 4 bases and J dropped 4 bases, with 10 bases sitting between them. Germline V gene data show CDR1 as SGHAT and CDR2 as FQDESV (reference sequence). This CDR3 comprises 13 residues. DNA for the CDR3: TGTGCCAGCAGCTCTGATTTGCGCACTGAAGCTTTCTTT. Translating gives CASSSDLRTEAFF.